The 19 T cell receptor beta chains in this list originate from one sample, sequenced in a study of regulatory T cells in long-lasting Graves disease. Researchers made TCR beta libraries by using iRepertoire HTBI primers and running Arm-PCR on CDR3 regions. TCRdb analysed the multiplex PCR reads with MiXCR anew, one entry per CDR3 protein. The repertoire holds about 520,000 distinct CDR3 sequences, around 13% seen once, with about 8.3% in the top ten. Time point in this sample: newly diagnosed GD, antithyroid drugs for less than 3 months. RNA isolated from PBMCs was used to make the TCR library. These sequences were also reported in another study, on T cells in Graves' hyperthyroidism and ophthalmopathy.

The sequenced sample was peripheral blood mononuclear cells (PBMCs), obtained at new diagnosis, from a patient treated with antithyroid drugs. The source of these receptors is a woman aged 30 to 39 with Graves disease.

This clonotype was picked up many times. The chain recombines TRBV20-1 with TRBJ2-7; D call uncertain. CDR1 and CDR2 (germline): DFQATT, SNEGSKA (reference sequence). CDR3 length equals 12 residues. Trimming removed 6 bases from V and 3 bases from J, with 12 bases in between. CDR3 coding DNA: TGCAGTGCGTCCGGGCGAATCTACGAGCAGTACTTC. Protein product: CSASGRIYEQYF.

The sample holds a few counts of this clonotype. The chain is built from TRBV7-3 and TRBJ2-1, with D unresolved. The CDR3 length is 15 residues. The V gene lost 1 base and the J gene lost 2 bases, with 9 bases spanning the gap. CDR1 SGHTA and CDR2 FQGTGA come from the germline V gene. CDR3 protein: CASSLRAWPYNEQFF. The CDR3, as DNA: TGTGCCAGCAGCTTAAGAGCGTGGCCCTACAATGAGCAGTTCTTC. Using reference TRBV7-3 and TRBJ2-1 for the parts outside the CDR3, the full variable domain is GAGVSQTPSNKVTEKGKYVELRCDPISGHTALYWYRQSLGQGPEFLIYFQGTGAADDSGLPNDRFFAVRPEGSVSTLKIQRTERGDSAVYLCASSLRAWPYNEQFFGPGTRLTVL.

This clonotype has at least ten counts. A read error may produce the germline difference seen at one junction end. The chain's CDR3 is CSVEDSRRLSTDTQYF. CDR3 in DNA: TGCAGCGTCGAAGATTCTAGGCGACTGAGCACAGATACGCAGTATTTT. This chain links TRBV29-1 with TRBJ2-3, with no clear D. In germline, CDR1 is SQVTM, CDR2 ANQGSEA. This CDR3 is built from 16 residues.

A word on this clonotype: A much bigger clone sits one base away, suggesting this may be a read error. This sequence joins TRBV29-1 and TRBJ2-3; D is perhaps TRBD2 (5 bases). The CDR3 has 13 amino acids. The germline V gene has CDR1 SQVTM and CDR2 ANQGSEA. CDR3 region: CSVLRDLRNTHYF. The CDR3 region has the DNA TGCAGCGTACTCCGGGATCTAAGAAATACGCATTATTTT.

This clonotype came up many times. V is TRBV6-1 and J is TRBJ2-1; possible D gene TRBD2, 5 bases. Between the trimmed V and J ends, which lost 7 bases and 2 bases, there was a span of 15 bases. From germline, CDR1 is MNHNS and CDR2 SASEGT. The CDR3 covers 15 residues. CDR3: CASTPPSGTYNEQFF. As DNA, the CDR3 is TGTGCCAGCACACCTCCCAGCGGAACCTACAATGAGCAGTTCTTC.

The V gene is TRBV27, the J gene TRBJ1-5; D is unresolved. V was shortened by 2 bases and J by 1 base, with 9 bases between the two germline ends. There are 15 residues in the CDR3. Germline assignment: CDR1 MNHEY and CDR2 SMNVEV (reference sequence). CDR3 sequence: CASSLPVSSNQPQHF. The CDR3 DNA follows: TGTGCCAGCAGTTTACCAGTGAGCAGCAATCAGCCCCAGCATTTT.

This clonotype came up many times. V usage is TRBV2 and J usage is TRBJ2-1, with 8 bases fitting TRBD1. Per the germline V gene, CDR1 is SNHLY and CDR2 is FYNNEI. V lost 5 bases to trimming and J lost 5 bases; unmatched junction nucleotides: 8. The CDR3 extends over 15 amino acids. CDR3 nucleotide sequence: TGTGCCAGCAGTTCTGGACAGGGCTTTAACAATGAGCAGTTCTTC. Its translation: CASSSGQGFNNEQFF.

This clonotype was detected ten times or more. The chain combines TRBV6-2 or TRBV6-3 with TRBJ2-6; 8 bases line up with TRBD1. Germline assignment: CDR1 MNHEY and CDR2 SVGEGT. The trim removed 2 bases at V and 1 base at J, leaving 13 bases unmatched. This CDR3 contains 20 residues. The CDR3 here is CASSYGGGDQGASGANVLTF. Here the CDR3 DNA reads TGTGCCAGCAGTTACGGGGGTGGCGACCAGGGGGCTTCTGGGGCCAACGTCCTGACTTTC.

This clonotype was seen repeatedly, ten times or more. V and J are TRBV28 and TRBJ2-7; 12 positions agree with TRBD2. CDR3 length equals 15 residues. Germline V CDR1 and CDR2: MDHEN, SYDVKM. The V gene end was trimmed by 6 bases and the J gene end by 1 base; junction bases not matched to a gene: 4. The CDR3 reads CASSRTSGRSYEQYF. In DNA, the CDR3 is TGTGCCAGCAGCCGTACTAGCGGGAGGTCCTACGAGCAGTACTTC.

The genes are TRBV20-1 and TRBJ2-5, with 9 bases matching TRBD2. The CDR3 runs 19 residues. Looked up from germline, CDR1 is DFQATT and CDR2 is SNEGSKA (reference sequence). V lost 1 base to trimming and J lost 0 bases; unmatched junction nucleotides: 15. CDR3 DNA: TGCAGTGCTAGAGTATGGGGGCGGCTAGCGGGATCGTACCAAGAGACCCAGTACTTC. Translated: CSARVWGRLAGSYQETQYF.

At least ten counts were recorded for this clonotype. The chain links TRBV9 to TRBJ2-7; either TRBD1 or TRBD2 may supply D (5 bases each). Deletions cut 0 bases from V and 0 bases from J, with 10 bases between. The V gene's germline CDR1 is SGDLS and CDR2 YYNGEE. The CDR3 has 15 residues. CDR3 nucleotide sequence: TGTGCCAGCAGCGTAGGGGGGACGGCCTCCTACGAGCAGTACTTC. This gives the protein CASSVGGTASYEQYF.

This clonotype was counted ten times or more. The rearrangement uses TRBV5-1 and TRBJ2-1; unclear D gene. CDR3 length: 14 amino acids. Between the trimmed V and J ends, which lost 6 bases and 6 bases, there was a span of 16 bases. From germline, CDR1 is SGHRS and CDR2 YFSETQ. CDR3 in amino acids: CASTPALTVNEQFF. The CDR3 DNA reads TGCGCCAGCACCCCGGCTCTGACTGTCAATGAGCAGTTCTTC.

This clonotype was found many times. This chain joins TRBV28 and TRBJ2-7, with TRBD2 as a possible D gene (6 bases). The V end was cut by 8 bases, the J end by 2 bases, with 16 bases between. Germline V gene sequence: CDR1 MDHEN, CDR2 SYDVKM. The CDR3 consists of 14 residues. The CDR3 sequence: CASALGGITYEQYF. The CDR3 DNA is TGTGCCAGCGCCCTCGGGGGAATTACCTACGAGCAGTACTTC.

This clonotype has at least ten counts. The V and J genes are TRBV6-2 or TRBV6-3 and TRBJ2-3, with D possibly being TRBD1 (5 bases). From germline, CDR1 is MNHEY and CDR2 SVGEGT. V gave up 5 bases and J gave up 0 bases, with 12 bases separating them. This CDR3 contains 15 residues. This CDR3 reads CASSDPRQSTDTQYF. The CDR3 nucleotides read TGTGCCAGCAGTGACCCGCGACAGAGCACAGATACGCAGTATTTT.

There are a few counts of this clonotype. The chain carries TRBV6-2 or TRBV6-3 and TRBJ2-5; 9 nucleotides match TRBD1. Gene TRBJ2-1 matches the end of the DNA better, so the J call may be wrong. This CDR3 region has 16 residues. Germline V lookup: CDR1 MNHEY, CDR2 SVGEGT. In DNA, the CDR3 is TGTGCCAGCAGGACAGCCGGGACAGGGAGAGTCAATGAGCAGTTCTTC. It is translated as CASRTAGTGRVNEQFF.

V usage is TRBV20-1 and J usage is TRBJ1-1, with D unclear. CDR3 length equals 15 residues. Germline V lookup: CDR1 DFQATT, CDR2 SNEGSKA (reference sequence). Trimming took 7 bases from V and 4 from J, leaving 22 bases between them. CDR3 region: CSVPGRVFRSTEAFF. The DNA for the CDR3 is TGCAGTGTTCCCGGTCGGGTCTTCAGGAGCACTGAAGCTTTCTTT.

J is TRBJ2-5 and V is TRBV6-1; a weak D match, TRBD2 (7 bases). CDR1 MNHNS and CDR2 SASEGT come from the germline V gene. Trimming took off 7 bases at V and 14 bases at J, with 23 bases between the two ends. The CDR3 totals 13 residues. The CDR3: CASTPQGRDIPYF. The CDR3 DNA sequence: TGTGCCAGCACTCCTCAGGGGAGGGACATACCCTACTTC.

V usage is TRBV19 and J usage is TRBJ1-1; D not resolved. The CDR3 has 21 residues. V was pared by 7 bases and J by 1 base, with 34 bases between. Germline CDR1 and CDR2: LNHDA and SQIVND (reference sequence). The CDR3 sequence: CASTISGSFGFESHSNTEAFF. Here the CDR3 DNA reads TGTGCCAGTACCATATCGGGGTCCTTTGGGTTTGAAAGCCATTCGAACACTGAAGCTTTCTTT.

The chain is built from TRBV4-1 and TRBJ2-2, with 7 nucleotides matching TRBD1. The germline gives CDR1 MGHRA, CDR2 YSYEKL. The CDR3 is 20 residues long. J gave up 1 base and V 1 base, and 15 bases lay outside the gene matches. The CDR3 nucleotides are TGCGCCAGCAGCCAAGTTAAAAGTATGAATAGGGGGCTGAACACCGGGGAGCTGTTTTTT. Translating gives CASSQVKSMNRGLNTGELFF.